The present entry profiles one T cell receptor (beta chain) with its context. Its target is not known. In making TCR cDNA, 5'RACE template switching added a universal primer site and UMIs to it. TCRdb independently ran MiXCR on the 5' RACE reads; one entry per CDR3 protein. The sample includes a few hundred thousand distinct CDR3 sequences, under 20% of them seen just once. Germline V gene data show CDR1 as DFQATT and CDR2 as SNEGSKA (reference sequence). The ends were cut back, 0 bases at V and 4 bases at J, with 9 bases in the middle. The CDR3 is 13 residues long. The sample comes from a study of T cells after yellow fever vaccination. Study background: The SMART-Seq v4 Ultra Low Input method served to prepare the low-cell-number fractions. Findings and limits, study-wide: In FACS-sorted repertoires, abundant clonotypes from the bulk population could appear as contaminants. A weaker secondary response peaked on day 5, the primary on day 15.

Sequences were derived from PBMCs, sampled before the yellow fever booster vaccination. The chain has TRBV20-1 and TRBJ1-2, with unresolved D. The TCR sequence derives from a man between 18 and 29 years old who received the YFV17D yellow fever vaccine. CDR3 sequence reads: CSARDRLGYGYTF. For the CDR3, the DNA is TGCAGTGCTAGAGATAGGTTGGGCTATGGCTACACCTTC.